This T cell receptor beta chain is from a study of beta chain features in type 1 diabetes. This clone turned up a few times. Its antigen is not identified. This CDR3 is 14 amino acids long. V lost 3 bases to trimming and J lost 2 bases; unmatched junction nucleotides: 2. The germline V gene encodes CDR1 GTSNPN and CDR2 SVGIG (reference sequence). Expressed TCRB transcripts were sequenced because the isolated RNA had all been reverse transcribed beforehand. The data were produced by immunoSEQ multiplex PCR, yet TCRdb's version contains in-frame clones alone and is incomplete. This sample carries 300,000 to 450,000 clones, 15% to 20% of them seen once, and the ten largest clones take approximately 0.046%. General study results and limits: The study found that naive, central memory and Treg TCRB repertoires appeared more similar in patients than in healthy donors. The VDJ junctions of type 1 diabetes patients carried fewer insertions and more deletions. PCR could preferentially amplify shorter templates, alike in patients and controls.

The source is a young woman in good health. This chain joins TRBV30 and TRBJ1-3, with 9 bases aligning to TRBD1. The sample comprised naive CD4+ T cells from blood. The CDR3 sequence: CAWRTGGTGNTIYF. The CDR3 region has the DNA TGTGCCTGGAGAACAGGGGGCACTGGAAACACCATATATTTT.